The following is a T cell receptor beta chain sequence with its context. The assay was immunoSEQ multiplex PCR, and TCRdb's table has in-frame clones only and misses some. The sample holds more than 450,000 clones, less than 85% seen once. Germline values: CDR1 KGHSH, CDR2 LQKENI. The CDR3 sequence is 15 residues long. J gave up 3 bases and V 3 bases, and 7 bases lay outside the gene matches. This entry is derived from a study of shared clonotypes between healthy human individuals. The chain has TRBV18 and TRBJ1-2; 7 bases are a match to TRBD1. The clonotype was recovered from a woman in her thirties or forties in good health. Some clones in this sample may be carry-over from other donors' samples. The sample consisted of PBMCs. CDR3: CASSPKGRGDYGYTF. The CDR3 region has the DNA TGTGCCAGCTCACCGAAGGGCAGGGGGGACTATGGCTACACCTTC. Full variable domain (rest looked up from reference TRBV18 and TRBJ1-2): NAGVMQNPRHLVRRRGQEARLRCSPMKGHSHVYWYRQLPEEGLKFMVYLQKENIIDESGMPKERFSAEFPKEGPSILRIQQVVRGDSAAYFCASSPKGRGDYGYTFGSGTRLTVV.